Presented here are 17 T cell receptor beta chains from one specimen sequenced in a study of PD-L1 blockade in urothelial cancer. Here immunoSEQ multiplex PCR was the method, and the copy in TCRdb shows in-frame clones only, minus some. The sample includes tens of thousands of clones, roughly 86% of them seen just once. The sample's time point: pretreatment peripheral blood. The sample consisted of PBMCs, taken around atezolizumab (anti-PD-L1) treatment. The source is a man aged 55-75 years with urothelial cancer.

A few counts support this clone. V gene TRBV7-3 combines with J gene TRBJ1-6, with a possible D match to TRBD1 (5 bases). Trimming cost V 2 bases and J 6 bases, with 5 bases left between them. Germline lookup yields CDR1 SGHTA and CDR2 FQGTGA. CDR3 length equals 13 residues. The CDR3, as DNA: TGTGCCAGCAGCTTAGACAGTAATTCACCCCTCCACTTT. Its translation: CASSLDSNSPLHF.

This sequence joins TRBV27 and TRBJ1-1, with D possibly matching TRBD1 (5 bases). The germline V gene has CDR1 MNHEY and CDR2 SMNVEV (reference sequence). The CDR3 is 13 amino acids. The V gene lost 11 bases and the J gene lost 2 bases, with 15 bases spanning the gap. CDR3 bases: TGTGCCGGGGGGAGTCGCATCAACACTGAAGCTTTCTTT. This sequence encodes CAGGSRINTEAFF.

The V and J genes are TRBV7-2 and TRBJ2-1, with D possibly TRBD1 on 6 matching bases. This CDR3 has 13 residues. Germline lookup yields CDR1 SGHTA and CDR2 FQGNSA. V lost 1 base and J 10 bases, leaving 11 bases between the germline ends. CDR3 nucleotides: TGTGCCAGCAGCTTAGATCAGGGGAACGAGCAGTTCTTC. Its protein product is CASSLDQGNEQFF.

The J gene is TRBJ2-2, the V gene TRBV18; 9 positions agree with TRBD1. Germline loops: CDR1 KGHSH, CDR2 LQKENI. The V segment lost 3 bases and the J segment 1 base; nucleotides outside the gene matches: 12. The CDR3 consists of 19 residues. As DNA, the CDR3 is TGTGCCAGCTCACCCGCTCCTATGGACAGGGGTGTGAACACCGGGGAGCTGTTTTTT. Protein product: CASSPAPMDRGVNTGELFF.

This chain connects TRBV30 to TRBJ1-4, with TRBD1 matching over 9 bases. The CDR3 covers 16 residues. V gave up 1 base and J gave up 4 bases; unmatched junction bases: 7. The germline V gene encodes CDR1 GTSNPN and CDR2 SVGIG (reference sequence). CDR3 nucleotides: TGTGCCTGGAGTGAAGGGACAGGGAGTTTTAATGAAAAACTGTTTTTT. It encodes CAWSEGTGSFNEKLFF.

The chain is built from TRBV20-1 and TRBJ2-7; D ambiguous. CDR1 is DFQATT, CDR2 SNEGSKA, per germline (reference sequence). This CDR3 comprises 11 residues. The germline V and J ends were trimmed by 6 bases and 5 bases, with 11 bases remaining between them. The CDR3 reads CSAVAEHEQYF. The DNA for the CDR3 is TGCAGTGCAGTAGCAGAGCACGAGCAGTACTTC.

V usage is TRBV10-1 and J usage is TRBJ2-1, with 7 bases aligning to TRBD2. J was trimmed by 9 bases and V by 0 bases; bases with no gene match: 8. This CDR3 region has 15 residues. Germline V lookup: CDR1 WNHNN, CDR2 SYGVQD (reference sequence). Here the CDR3 DNA reads TGCGCCAGCAGTGAGTCTGGCGGGGGAATTGGTGAGCAGTTCTTC. It specifies CASSESGGGIGEQFF.

The rearrangement uses TRBV28 and TRBJ2-3; D remains ambiguous. V dropped 2 bases and J dropped 0 bases, with 9 bases sitting between them. Germline values: CDR1 MDHEN, CDR2 SYDVKM. CDR3 length equals 15 residues. The CDR3 DNA is TGTGCCAGCAGTTTACTCACATCGAGCACAGATACGCAGTATTTT. This translates into CASSLLTSSTDTQYF.

The chain uses TRBV6-5 and TRBJ2-2, with a tentative D call TRBD1 (5 bases). CDR1 MNHEY and CDR2 SVGAGI come from the germline V gene. The ends were cut back, 4 bases at V and 7 bases at J, with 10 bases in the middle. CDR3 length equals 13 residues. The CDR3 spells CASSLQVGGELFF. The CDR3 DNA reads as TGTGCCAGCAGTTTACAGGTCGGCGGGGAGCTGTTTTTT.

This clone was seen just once. The chain carries TRBV4-2 and TRBJ2-3; 10 positions agree with TRBD2. The junction had 3 bases not matched to a gene; V was cut back by 0 bases and J by 3 bases. The germline CDR1 and CDR2 sequences are LGHNA and YNFKEQ. CDR3 length: 16 amino acids. The CDR3 DNA reads TGTGCCAGCAGCCAAGACTGGACTAGCGGAACAGATACGCAGTATTTT. It codes for CASSQDWTSGTDTQYF.

The genes are TRBV10-3 and TRBJ2-2; D gene unclear. Germline CDR1 and CDR2: ENHRY and SYGVKD. Trimming removed 4 bases from V and 1 base from J, with 10 bases in between. The CDR3 consists of 15 residues. The CDR3 region has the DNA TGTGCCATCAGTGCACATCAGGAGAACACCGGGGAGCTGTTTTTT. It yields the protein CAISAHQENTGELFF.

The chain recombines TRBV29-1 with TRBJ1-1, with D possibly TRBD1 on 5 matching bases. The CDR3 covers 13 residues. The germline gives CDR1 SQVTM, CDR2 ANQGSEA. The V end lost 2 bases, the J end lost 0 bases, and 7 bases lay between the germline ends. The CDR3 here is CSVERQMNTEAFF. In nucleotides, the CDR3 is TGCAGCGTTGAACGACAGATGAACACTGAAGCTTTCTTT. The full variable domain, its missing parts supplied by reference TRBV29-1 and TRBJ1-1, is SAVISQKPSRDICQRGTSLTIQCQVDSQVTMMFWYRQQPGQSLTLIATANQGSEATYESGFVIDKFPISRPNLTFSTLTVSNMSPEDSSIYLCSVERQMNTEAFFGQGTRLTVV.

The gene calls are TRBV7-2 and TRBJ2-2; 12 positions agree with TRBD2. This CDR3 comprises 15 residues. Germline V CDR1 and CDR2: SGHTA, FQGNSA. The trim removed 4 bases at V and 3 bases at J, leaving 0 bases unmatched. The CDR3 loop reads CASSWTSGDTGELFF. As DNA, the CDR3 is TGTGCCAGCAGCTGGACTAGCGGGGACACCGGGGAGCTGTTTTTT.

The chain links TRBV4-2 to TRBJ2-2; 7 nucleotides align to TRBD2. The V gene end was trimmed by 6 bases and the J gene end by 7 bases; junction bases not matched to a gene: 5. Germline CDR1 is LGHNA and CDR2 is YNFKEQ. The CDR3 spans 13 residues. CDR3: CASRGGEYGELFF. The CDR3 region has the DNA TGTGCCAGCAGGGGGGGGGAATACGGGGAGCTGTTTTTT.

The V and J genes are TRBV6-5 and TRBJ2-5; 9 positions agree with TRBD1. V dropped 10 bases and J dropped 2; count of bases not matched to a gene: 8. CDR1 and CDR2 from the germline V gene are MNHEY and SVGAGI. The CDR3 contains 14 residues. The chain's CDR3 is CATSDRGGQETQYF. Here the CDR3 DNA reads TGTGCCACCTCGGACAGGGGAGGGCAAGAGACCCAGTACTTC.

V usage is TRBV6-1 and J usage is TRBJ1-5, with D possibly TRBD1 on 6 matching bases. The germline gives CDR1 MNHNS, CDR2 SASEGT. Trimming removed 6 bases from V and 0 bases from J, with 12 bases in between. The CDR3 length is 15 residues. This CDR3 reads CASSGQKYSNQPQHF. CDR3 bases: TGTGCCAGCAGCGGACAGAAATATAGCAATCAGCCCCAGCATTTT.

The chain joins TRBV29-1 to TRBJ2-7; D is perhaps TRBD2 (7 bases). Germline CDR1 SQVTM, CDR2 ANQGSEA. This CDR3 region has 13 residues. Trimming removed 4 bases from V and 0 bases from J, with 10 bases in between. In DNA form, the CDR3 reads TGCAGCGTTGGGGGGGGCCGCTCCTACGAGCAGTACTTC. It is translated as CSVGGGRSYEQYF.